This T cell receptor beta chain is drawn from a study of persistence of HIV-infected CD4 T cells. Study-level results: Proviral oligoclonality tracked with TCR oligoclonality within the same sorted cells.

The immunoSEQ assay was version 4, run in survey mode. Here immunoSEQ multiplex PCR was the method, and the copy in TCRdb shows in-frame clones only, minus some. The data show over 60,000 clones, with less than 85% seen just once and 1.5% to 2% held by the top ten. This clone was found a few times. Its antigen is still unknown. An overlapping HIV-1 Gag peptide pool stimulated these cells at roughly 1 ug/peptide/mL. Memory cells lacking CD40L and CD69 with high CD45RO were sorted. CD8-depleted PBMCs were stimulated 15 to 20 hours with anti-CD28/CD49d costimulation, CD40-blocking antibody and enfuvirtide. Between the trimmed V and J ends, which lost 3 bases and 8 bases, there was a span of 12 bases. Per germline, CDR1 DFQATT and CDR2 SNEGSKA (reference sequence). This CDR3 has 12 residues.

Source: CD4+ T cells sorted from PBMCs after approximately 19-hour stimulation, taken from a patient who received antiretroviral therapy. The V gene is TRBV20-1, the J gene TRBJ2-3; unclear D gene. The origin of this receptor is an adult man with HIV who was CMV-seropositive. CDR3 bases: TGCAGTGCTAGTCCGATCGTCGGTACGCAGTATTTT. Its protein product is CSASPIVGTQYF.